The rows below give T cell receptor beta chains drawn from one sample of a study of T cell repertoires and HLA-DP antigens. Clones were read by immunoSEQ multiplex PCR, and TCRdb kept only the in-frame ones, dropping some. The sample has under 2,500 clones; 78% are singletons. The sequenced material came from CD137- CD4+ T cells from cultured PBMCs. The receptors were gathered from a woman aged 18-29 years in good health and CMV-seronegative. Each CDR3 is given with its conserved first and last residue. Each record gives: CDR3 DNA, CDR3 protein, clone size, V gene, J gene, D gene. A D gene is named only where the DNA matches it firmly. Only some rows state a clone size, as once, few, many or a class for expanded clones.

DNA: TGCGCCAGCAGCTGGGGACTAGCGGGGAGGGCATTCTCCTACGAGCAGTACTTC
CDR3: CASSWGLAGRAFSYEQYF
size: once
V: TRBV5-1
J: TRBJ2-7
D: TRBD2

DNA: TGTGCCAGCAGCTTAGAACAGGGGGGCCAGCCCCAGCATTTT
CDR3: CASSLEQGGQPQHF
size: NA
V: TRBV7-8
J: TRBJ1-5
D: TRBD1

DNA: TGTGCCAGTAGTACCCCGCGTGGGGGCTCTGGGGCCAACGTCCTGACTTTC
CDR3: CASSTPRGGSGANVLTF
size: large
V: TRBV19
J: TRBJ2-6
D: NA

DNA: TGTGCCAGCAGGCCTAGCGGAATTCCAGATACGCAGTATTTT
CDR3: CASRPSGIPDTQYF
size: large
V: TRBV14
J: TRBJ2-3
D: TRBD2

DNA: TGTGCCAGCAGTTCTACGACGGCTACGGAGACCCAGTACTTC
CDR3: CASSSTTATETQYF
size: NA
V: TRBV6-5
J: TRBJ2-5
D: NA

DNA: TGTGCCAGCAGTTTGCTCGGGGCAGGCGGCGCTTTCTTT
CDR3: CASSLLGAGGAFF
size: once
V: TRBV27
J: TRBJ1-1
D: NA

DNA: TGTGCCAGTAGTCCCCGTCCCGGGGGGTCGGAGACCCAGTACTTC
CDR3: CASSPRPGGSETQYF
size: few
V: TRBV19
J: TRBJ2-5
D: TRBD2

DNA: TGTGCCAGCAGTCAGGATCCCGCAACTAATGAAAAACTGTTTTTT
CDR3: CASSQDPATNEKLFF
size: few
V: TRBV9
J: TRBJ1-4
D: NA

DNA: TGTGCCAGCAGCTTGGAGGGCCGGGACCCAAGGTGGCAGCCCCAGCATTTT
CDR3: CASSLEGRDPRWQPQHF
size: NA
V: TRBV5-8
J: TRBJ1-5
D: NA

DNA: TGCGCCAGCAGCCAGGTGGGACAGGGAAACACCATATATTTT
CDR3: CASSQVGQGNTIYF
size: NA
V: TRBV4-1
J: TRBJ1-3
D: TRBD1

DNA: TGTGCCAGCAGTTACGATCCCCGATTTTCAGGGCAGTTCTTC
CDR3: CASSYDPRFSGQFF
size: NA
V: TRBV6-6
J: TRBJ2-1
D: NA

DNA: TGCGCCAGCAGCTTCGGGGCCCCAGGGGAGCTGTTTTTT
CDR3: CASSFGAPGELFF
size: NA
V: TRBV5-1
J: TRBJ2-2
D: NA